What follows describes a single T cell receptor beta chain. It lacks a known antigen. No clone much larger than this one lies a single base away; base qualities are absent. Reading the germline V gene (reference sequence) gives CDR1 GTSNPN and CDR2 SVGIG. From its cysteine to its phenylalanine, the CDR3 spans 14 amino acids. The CDR3 DNA has 42 bases and is translated from base 1. Germline trimming amounts to 1 base on V and 7 bases on J, with 4 as the count of junction bases outside the gene matches. The data were taken from a study of cytomegalovirus exposure and HLA in healthy donors (dated by TCRdb to the late 2010s). Regarding the research as a whole: The roughly 670 repertoires of the first cohort and the 95 to 150 validation repertoires were produced on the same platform, according to a later analysis. The study aimed to test whether cataloging public T cell receptors could reveal signatures of past pathogen exposure. To predict cytomegalovirus infection status, the study brought together high-throughput TCR immunosequencing, statistical association of individual TCRs with disease status, and machine learning. In addition to the first cohort of 666 subjects, a separate validation cohort of 120 different subjects was used.

The method behind the library was the immunoSEQ multiplex PCR assay. The source study handled its data this way. A statistical classification framework was developed to diagnose cytomegalovirus status using the catalog of TCR beta chain sequences. Sourced from immuneACCESS, this table was stored by TCRdb with only in-frame sequences that have V and J called. A share of the clones is absent; for the studies checked, an unresolved V gene accounts for under half, and the remainder has no known explanation. The DNA was the basis for D and trimming; V, J and clone size are from that table. The sample records 150,000 to 170,000 clones, approximately 86% of which are singletons. The ten largest clones add up to 20% to 25% of the sample. The donors were included in the validation cohort of 120 subjects, a group kept apart from the roughly 670-subject first cohort. General conclusions and limits of the study: In vitro tests confirmed that a few of the cytomegalovirus-associated TCR beta chains recognize cytomegalovirus antigens. While some public TCRs were present in many individuals, most TCR sequences turned up only very rarely across donors. A total of roughly 160 TCR beta chains were listed by the study as associated with cytomegalovirus. The authors suggested that the approach could potentially be generalized to other disease states and immunological phenotypes. A later analysis lacked HLA typing for the validation cohort, so it scored co-occurrence in that cohort across all 120 or so repertoires. A later analysis found that TCRs clustered in the first cohort also tended to co-occur in the 100 to 150 validation repertoires, with 90% to 95% of cluster scores above 0. Cytomegalovirus status was reported to be diagnosed by the classifier with high specificity and sensitivity in both the original and validation cohorts.

The chain is assembled from TRBV30 and TRBJ1-4; TRBD1 aligns with 9 central bases. Sequenced sample: PBMCs. The source is a man aged 18 to 30 in good health and CMV-seropositive. The CDR3 in this case is CAWSDGQGLEKLFF. The bases are TGTGCCTGGAGTGACGGACAGGGGCTTGAAAAACTGTTTTTT.